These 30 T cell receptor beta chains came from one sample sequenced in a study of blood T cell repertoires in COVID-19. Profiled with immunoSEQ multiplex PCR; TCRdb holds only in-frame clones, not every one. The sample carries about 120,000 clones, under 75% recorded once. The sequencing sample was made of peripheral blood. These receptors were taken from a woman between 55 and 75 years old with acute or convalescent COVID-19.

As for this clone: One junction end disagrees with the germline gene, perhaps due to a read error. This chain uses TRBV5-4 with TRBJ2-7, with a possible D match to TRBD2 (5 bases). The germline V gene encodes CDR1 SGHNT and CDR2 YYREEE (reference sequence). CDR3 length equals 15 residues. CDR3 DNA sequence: TGTGCCAGCAGCCCGACTATCACCGCGTCCTACGGGCAGTACTTC. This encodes CASSPTITASYGQYF.

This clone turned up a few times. CDR3 loop: CAWSLDSSGNTIYF. The CDR3 coding sequence is TGTGCCTGGAGCCTAGACAGCTCTGGAAACACCATATATTTT. The chain joins TRBV30 to TRBJ1-3, with D perhaps TRBD1 (5 bases). V was trimmed by 3 bases and J by 0 bases, leaving 9 bases between them. The germline V gene encodes CDR1 GTSNPN and CDR2 SVGIG (reference sequence). This CDR3 spans 14 amino acids. The complete variable domain, with remaining parts taken from reference TRBV30 and TRBJ1-3, reads SQTIHQWPATLVQPVGSPLSLECTVEGTSNPNLYWYRQAAGRGLQLLFYSVGIGQISSEVPQNLSASRPQDRQFILSSKKLLLSDSGFYLCAWSLDSSGNTIYFGEGSWLTVV.

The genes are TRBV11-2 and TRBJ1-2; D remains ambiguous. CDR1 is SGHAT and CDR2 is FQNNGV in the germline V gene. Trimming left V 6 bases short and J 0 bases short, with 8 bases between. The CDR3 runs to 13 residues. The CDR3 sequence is CASSPTTNYGYTF. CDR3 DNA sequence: TGTGCCAGCAGTCCAACAACTAACTATGGCTACACCTTC.

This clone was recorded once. The CDR3 is CASSPYPPTQGREQYF. As DNA, the CDR3 is TGTGCCAGCTCACCTTATCCCCCGACGCAGGGTCGCGAGCAGTACTTC. The chain uses TRBV18 and TRBJ2-7, with D perhaps matching TRBD1 (5 bases). CDR1 KGHSH and CDR2 LQKENI come from the germline V gene. The CDR3 runs 16 residues. Trimming shortened V by 3 bases and J by 6 bases, and 21 bases separated the two germline ends.

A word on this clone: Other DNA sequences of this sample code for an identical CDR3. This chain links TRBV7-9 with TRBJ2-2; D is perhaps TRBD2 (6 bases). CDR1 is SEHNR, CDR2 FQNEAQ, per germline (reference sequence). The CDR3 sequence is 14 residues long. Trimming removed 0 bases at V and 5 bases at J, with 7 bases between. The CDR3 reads CASSLAGGTGELFF. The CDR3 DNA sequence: TGTGCCAGCAGCTTAGCGGGGGGAACCGGGGAGCTGTTTTTT. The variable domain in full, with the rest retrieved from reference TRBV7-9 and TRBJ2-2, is DTGVSQNPRHKITKRGQNVTFRCDPISEHNRLYWYRQTLGQGPEFLTYFQNEAQLEKSRLLSDRFSAERPKGSFSTLEIQRTEQGDSAMYLCASSLAGGTGELFFGEGSRLTVL.

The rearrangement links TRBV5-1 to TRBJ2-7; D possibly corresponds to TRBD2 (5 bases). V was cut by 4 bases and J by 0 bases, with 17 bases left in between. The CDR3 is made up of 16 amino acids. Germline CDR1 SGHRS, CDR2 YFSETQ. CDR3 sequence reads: CASSDLGSESSYEQYF. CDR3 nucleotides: TGCGCCAGCAGCGACTTGGGTAGCGAAAGCTCCTACGAGCAGTACTTC.

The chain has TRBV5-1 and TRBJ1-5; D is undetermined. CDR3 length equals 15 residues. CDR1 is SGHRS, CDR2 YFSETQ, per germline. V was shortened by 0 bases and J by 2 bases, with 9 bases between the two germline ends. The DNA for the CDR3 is TGCGCCAGCAGCTTGGACGGGGATCGCAATCAGCCCCAGCATTTT. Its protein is CASSLDGDRNQPQHF. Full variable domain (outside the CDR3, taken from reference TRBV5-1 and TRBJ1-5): KAGVTQTPRYLIKTRGQQVTLSCSPISGHRSVSWYQQTPGQGLQFLFEYFSETQRNKGNFPGRFSGRQFSNSRSEMNVSTLELGDSALYLCASSLDGDRNQPQHFGDGTRLSIL.

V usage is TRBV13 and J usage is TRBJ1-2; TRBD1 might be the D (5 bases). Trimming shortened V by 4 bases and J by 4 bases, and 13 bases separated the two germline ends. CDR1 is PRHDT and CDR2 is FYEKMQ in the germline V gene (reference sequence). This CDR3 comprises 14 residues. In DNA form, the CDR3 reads TGTGCCAGCAGCTCTACGACAGAAAGCTATGGCTACACCTTC. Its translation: CASSSTTESYGYTF.

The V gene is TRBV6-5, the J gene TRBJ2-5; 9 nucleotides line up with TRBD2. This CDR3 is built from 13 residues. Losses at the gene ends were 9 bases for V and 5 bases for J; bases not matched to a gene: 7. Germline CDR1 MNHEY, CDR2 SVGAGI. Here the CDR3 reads CARAGGPWETQYF. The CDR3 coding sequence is TGTGCCAGGGCGGGGGGGCCCTGGGAGACCCAGTACTTC.

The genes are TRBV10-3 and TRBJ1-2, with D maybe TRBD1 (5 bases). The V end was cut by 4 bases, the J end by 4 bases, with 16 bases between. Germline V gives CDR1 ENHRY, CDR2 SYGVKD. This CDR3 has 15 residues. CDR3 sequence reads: CAISVGLVHGYGYTF. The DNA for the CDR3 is TGTGCCATCAGTGTGGGACTGGTGCACGGCTATGGCTACACCTTC.

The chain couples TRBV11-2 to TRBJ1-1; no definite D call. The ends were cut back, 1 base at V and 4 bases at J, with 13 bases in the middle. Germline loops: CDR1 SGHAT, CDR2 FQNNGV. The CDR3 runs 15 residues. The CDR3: CASSLAPVTGTEAFF. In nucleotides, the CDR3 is TGTGCCAGCAGCTTAGCCCCGGTAACGGGCACTGAAGCTTTCTTT.

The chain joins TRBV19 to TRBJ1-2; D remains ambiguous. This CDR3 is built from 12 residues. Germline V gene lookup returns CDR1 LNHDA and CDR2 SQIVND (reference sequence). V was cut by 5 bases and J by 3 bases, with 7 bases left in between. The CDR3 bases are TGTGCCAGTAGTGACCGGGACTATGGCTACACCTTC. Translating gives CASSDRDYGYTF.

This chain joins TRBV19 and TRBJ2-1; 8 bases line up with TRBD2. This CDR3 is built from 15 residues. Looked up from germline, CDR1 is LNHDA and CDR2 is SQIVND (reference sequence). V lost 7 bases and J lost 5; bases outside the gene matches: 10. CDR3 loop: CASTPLRGANNEQFF. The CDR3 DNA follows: TGTGCCAGTACCCCGTTGCGGGGGGCCAACAATGAGCAGTTCTTC. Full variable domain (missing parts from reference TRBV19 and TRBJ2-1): DGGITQSPKYLFRKEGQNVTLSCEQNLNHDAMYWYRQDPGQGLRLIYYSQIVNDFQKGDIAEGYSVSREKKESFPLTVTSAQKNPTAFYLCASTPLRGANNEQFFGPGTRLTVL.

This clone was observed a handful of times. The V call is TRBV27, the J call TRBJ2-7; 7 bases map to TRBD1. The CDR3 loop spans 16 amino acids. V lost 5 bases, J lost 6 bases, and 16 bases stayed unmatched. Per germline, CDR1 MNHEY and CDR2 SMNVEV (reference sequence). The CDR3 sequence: CASSPPDRESSSEQYF. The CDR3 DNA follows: TGTGCCAGCAGTCCCCCCGACAGGGAATCAAGTAGCGAGCAGTACTTC.

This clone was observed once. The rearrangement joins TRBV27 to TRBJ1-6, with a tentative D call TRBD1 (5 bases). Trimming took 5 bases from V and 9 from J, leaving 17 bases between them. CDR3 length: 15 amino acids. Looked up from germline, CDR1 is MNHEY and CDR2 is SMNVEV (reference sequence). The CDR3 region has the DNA TGTGCCAGCAGTCCGGGCCCAGGGAGGGGTTCACCCCTCCACTTT. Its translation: CASSPGPGRGSPLHF.

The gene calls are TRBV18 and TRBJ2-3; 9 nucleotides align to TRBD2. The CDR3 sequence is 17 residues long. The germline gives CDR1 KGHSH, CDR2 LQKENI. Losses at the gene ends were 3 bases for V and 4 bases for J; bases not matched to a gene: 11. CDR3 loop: CASSPGLATARADTQYF. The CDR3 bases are TGTGCCAGCTCACCGGGACTAGCAACCGCCAGGGCAGATACGCAGTATTTT.

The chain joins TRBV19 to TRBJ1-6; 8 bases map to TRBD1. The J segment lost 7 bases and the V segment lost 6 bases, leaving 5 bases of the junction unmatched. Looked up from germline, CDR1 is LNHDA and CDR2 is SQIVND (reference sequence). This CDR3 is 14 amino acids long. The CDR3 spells CASSLQGGNSPLHF. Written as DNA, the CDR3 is TGTGCCAGTAGCCTACAGGGGGGAAATTCACCCCTCCACTTT.

This chain's CDR3 is CASSSAYEQYF. In DNA form, the CDR3 reads TGTGCCAGCAGCTCAGCCTACGAGCAGTACTTC. The rearrangement joins TRBV7-8 to TRBJ2-7; D ambiguous. V dropped 4 bases and J dropped 2 bases, with 3 bases sitting between them. Germline values: CDR1 SGHVS, CDR2 FQNEAQ. The CDR3 length is 11 residues.

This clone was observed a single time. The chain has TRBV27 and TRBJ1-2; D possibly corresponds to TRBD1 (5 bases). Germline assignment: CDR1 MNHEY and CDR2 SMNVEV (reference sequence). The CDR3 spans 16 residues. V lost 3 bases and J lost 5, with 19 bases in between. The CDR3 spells CASSFEVGTGLYGYTF. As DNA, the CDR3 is TGTGCCAGCAGTTTCGAAGTGGGGACTGGCCTATATGGCTACACCTTC.

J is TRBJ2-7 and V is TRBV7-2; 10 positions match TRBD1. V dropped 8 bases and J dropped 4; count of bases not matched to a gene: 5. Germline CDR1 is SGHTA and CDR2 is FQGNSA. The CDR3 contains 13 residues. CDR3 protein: CASLWDRGYEQYF. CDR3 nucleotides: TGTGCCAGCTTATGGGACAGGGGATACGAGCAGTACTTC.

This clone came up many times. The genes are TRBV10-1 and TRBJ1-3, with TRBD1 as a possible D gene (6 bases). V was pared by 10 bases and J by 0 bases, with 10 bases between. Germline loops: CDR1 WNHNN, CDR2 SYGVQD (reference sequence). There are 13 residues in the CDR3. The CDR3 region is CATSDSSGNTIYF. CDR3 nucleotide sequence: TGCGCCACCTCGGACAGCTCTGGAAACACCATATATTTT.

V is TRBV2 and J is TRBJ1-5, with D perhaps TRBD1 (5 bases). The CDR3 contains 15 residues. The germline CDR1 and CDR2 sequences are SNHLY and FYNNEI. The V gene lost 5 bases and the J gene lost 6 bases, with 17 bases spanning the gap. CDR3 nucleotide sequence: TGTGCCAGCAGTCCTGCGTGGGTGCAGGGTCAGCCCCAGCATTTT. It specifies CASSPAWVQGQPQHF.

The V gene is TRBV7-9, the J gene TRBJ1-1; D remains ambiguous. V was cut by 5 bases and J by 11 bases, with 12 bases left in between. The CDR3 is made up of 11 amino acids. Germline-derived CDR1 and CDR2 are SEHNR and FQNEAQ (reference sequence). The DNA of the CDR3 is TGTGCCAGCAGCGCGTCCCAGAGGGCTTTCTTT. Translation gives CASSASQRAFF.

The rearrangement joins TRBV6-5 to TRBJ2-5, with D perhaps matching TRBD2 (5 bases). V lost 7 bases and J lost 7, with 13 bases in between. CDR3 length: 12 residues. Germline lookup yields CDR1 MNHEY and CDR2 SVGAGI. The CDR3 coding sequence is TGTGCCAGCAAAGGACTCCCGGGGACCCAGTACTTC. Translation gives CASKGLPGTQYF.

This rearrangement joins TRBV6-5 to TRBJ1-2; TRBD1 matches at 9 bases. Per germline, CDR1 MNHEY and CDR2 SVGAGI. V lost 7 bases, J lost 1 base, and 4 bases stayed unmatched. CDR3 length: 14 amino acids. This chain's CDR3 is CASKGQGFNYGYTF. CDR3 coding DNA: TGTGCCAGCAAGGGACAGGGATTTAACTATGGCTACACCTTC.

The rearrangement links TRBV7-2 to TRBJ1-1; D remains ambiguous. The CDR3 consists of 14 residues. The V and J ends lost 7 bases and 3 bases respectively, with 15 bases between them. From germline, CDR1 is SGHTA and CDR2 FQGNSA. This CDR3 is CASTRHTLDTEAFF. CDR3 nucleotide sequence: TGTGCCAGCACACGACACACCCTCGACACTGAAGCTTTCTTT. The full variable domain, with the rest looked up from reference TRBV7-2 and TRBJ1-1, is GAGVSQSPSNKVTEKGKDVELRCDPISGHTALYWYRQSLGQGLEFLIYFQGNSAPDKSGLPSDRFSAERTGGSVSTLTIQRTQQEDSAVYLCASTRHTLDTEAFFGQGTRLTVV.

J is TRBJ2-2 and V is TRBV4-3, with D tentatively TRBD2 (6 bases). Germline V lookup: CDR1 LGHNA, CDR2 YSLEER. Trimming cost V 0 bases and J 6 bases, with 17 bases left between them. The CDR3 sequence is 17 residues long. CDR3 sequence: CASSQDGVAVMSGELFF. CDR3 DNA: TGCGCCAGCAGCCAAGACGGGGTAGCGGTTATGTCCGGGGAGCTGTTTTTT.

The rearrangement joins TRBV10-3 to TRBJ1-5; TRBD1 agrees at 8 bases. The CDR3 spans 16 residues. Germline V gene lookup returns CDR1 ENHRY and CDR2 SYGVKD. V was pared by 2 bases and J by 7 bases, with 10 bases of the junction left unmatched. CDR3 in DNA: TGTGCCATCAGTGAGGTCGACAGGGGAGGAAAACAGCCCCAGCATTTT. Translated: CAISEVDRGGKQPQHF.

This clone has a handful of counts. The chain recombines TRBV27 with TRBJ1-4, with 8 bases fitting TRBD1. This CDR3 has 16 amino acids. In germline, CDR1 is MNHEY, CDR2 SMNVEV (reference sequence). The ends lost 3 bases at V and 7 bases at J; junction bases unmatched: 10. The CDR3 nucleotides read TGTGCCAGCAGTTTGCAGGGACAGGCAAGGGGTGAAAAACTGTTTTTT. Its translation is CASSLQGQARGEKLFF.

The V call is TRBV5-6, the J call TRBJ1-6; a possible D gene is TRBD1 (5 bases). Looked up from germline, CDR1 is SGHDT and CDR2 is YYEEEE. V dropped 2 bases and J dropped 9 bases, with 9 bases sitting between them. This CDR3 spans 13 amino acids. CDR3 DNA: TGTGCCAGCAGCTTCCAGGGAACTTCACCCCTCCACTTT. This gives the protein CASSFQGTSPLHF.